This TCR beta chain stems from a study of blood T cell repertoires in COVID-19. Turning to the study itself: Acute-phase and convalescent COVID-19 samples originated in the United States, Italy and Spain. In each case, the material was cDNA or gDNA derived from T cells, B-cell-depleted T cells, or PBMCs.

Original methodology: The assay estimated nucleated cells by amplifying reference gene primers. Clones were sequenced by immunoSEQ multiplex PCR, and TCRdb holds only the in-frame ones, with some missing. Clone size and V and J calls were adopted from that table, with D and trimming inferred from the DNA. The sample carries a few hundred thousand clones, around 90% recorded once. The CDR3 is made up of 16 amino acids. From germline, CDR1 is SGHNT and CDR2 YYREEE (reference sequence). The V gene end was trimmed by 0 bases and the J gene end by 10 bases; junction bases not matched to a gene: 6. The sequence was obtained from a woman in her twenties or thirties with COVID-19, enrolled during active disease. The genes are TRBV5-4 and TRBJ2-1; 14 nucleotides line up with TRBD2. The source material was peripheral blood. The CDR3 loop is CASSLGGLAGEKEQFF. The CDR3 DNA follows: TGTGCCAGCAGCTTGGGGGGACTAGCGGGAGAAAAGGAGCAGTTCTTC.